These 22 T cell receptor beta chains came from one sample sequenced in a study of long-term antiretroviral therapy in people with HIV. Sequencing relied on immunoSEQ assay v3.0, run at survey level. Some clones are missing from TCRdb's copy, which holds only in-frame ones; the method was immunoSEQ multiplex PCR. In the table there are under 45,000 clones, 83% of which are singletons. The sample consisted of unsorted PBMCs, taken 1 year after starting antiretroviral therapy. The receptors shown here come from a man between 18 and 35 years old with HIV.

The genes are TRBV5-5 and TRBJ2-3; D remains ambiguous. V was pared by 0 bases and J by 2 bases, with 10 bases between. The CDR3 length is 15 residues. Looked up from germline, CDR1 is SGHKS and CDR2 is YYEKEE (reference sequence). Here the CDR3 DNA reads TGTGCCAGCAGCTTGGTGGCCGGACCCACAGATACGCAGTATTTT. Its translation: CASSLVAGPTDTQYF.

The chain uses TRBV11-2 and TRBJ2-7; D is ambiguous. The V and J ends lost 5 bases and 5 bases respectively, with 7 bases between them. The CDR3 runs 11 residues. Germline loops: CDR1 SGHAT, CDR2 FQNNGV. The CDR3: CASSGTHEQYF. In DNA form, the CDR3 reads TGTGCCAGCAGCGGTACGCACGAGCAGTACTTC.

This chain's CDR3 is CASRGLAGNNEQFF. The CDR3 DNA sequence: TGTGCCAGCAGAGGTCTAGCGGGGAATAATGAGCAGTTCTTC. The chain employs TRBV6-4 and TRBJ2-1; 9 bases are shared with TRBD2. Germline V gene sequence: CDR1 MRHNA, CDR2 SNTAGT. V was clipped by 6 bases and J by 7 bases; unmatched bases: 7. The CDR3 loop spans 14 amino acids.

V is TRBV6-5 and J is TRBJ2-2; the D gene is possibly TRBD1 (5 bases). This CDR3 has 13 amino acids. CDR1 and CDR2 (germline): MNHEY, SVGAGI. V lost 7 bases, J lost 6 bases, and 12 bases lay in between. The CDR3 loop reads CASTQGLAGELFF. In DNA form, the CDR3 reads TGTGCCAGCACGCAGGGTCTTGCCGGGGAGCTGTTTTTT.

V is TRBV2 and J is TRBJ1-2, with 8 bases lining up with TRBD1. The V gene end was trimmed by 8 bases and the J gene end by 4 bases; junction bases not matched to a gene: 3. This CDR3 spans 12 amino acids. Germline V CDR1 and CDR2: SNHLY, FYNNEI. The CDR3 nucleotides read TGTGCCAGCGAAGGGACAGGCTATGGCTACACCTTC. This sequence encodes CASEGTGYGYTF.

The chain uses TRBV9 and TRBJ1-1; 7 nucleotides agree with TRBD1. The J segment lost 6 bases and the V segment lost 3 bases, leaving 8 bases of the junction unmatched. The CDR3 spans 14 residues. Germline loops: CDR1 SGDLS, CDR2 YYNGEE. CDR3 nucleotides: TGTGCCAGCAGCGCACAATCACAGGGGTCTGAAGCTTTCTTT. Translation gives CASSAQSQGSEAFF.

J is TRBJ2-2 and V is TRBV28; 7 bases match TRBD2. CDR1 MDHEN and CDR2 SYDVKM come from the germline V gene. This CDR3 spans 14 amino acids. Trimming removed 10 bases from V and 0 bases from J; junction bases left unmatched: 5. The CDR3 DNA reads TGTGCCATTAACCGGGGGGCGAACACCGGGGAGCTGTTTTTT. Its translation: CAINRGANTGELFF. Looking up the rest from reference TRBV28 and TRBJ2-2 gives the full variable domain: DVKVTQSSRYLVKRTGEKVFLECVQDMDHENMFWYRQDPGLGLRLIYFSYDVKMKEKGDIPEGYSVSREKKERFSLILESASTNQTSMYLCAINRGANTGELFFGEGSRLTVL.

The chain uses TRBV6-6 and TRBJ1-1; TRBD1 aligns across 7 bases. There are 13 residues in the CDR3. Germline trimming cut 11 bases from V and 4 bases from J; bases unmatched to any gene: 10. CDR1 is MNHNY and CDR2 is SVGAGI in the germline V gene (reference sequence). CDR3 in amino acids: CAGLDSGGTEAFF. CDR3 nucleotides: TGTGCCGGACTTGATTCAGGGGGCACTGAAGCTTTCTTT.

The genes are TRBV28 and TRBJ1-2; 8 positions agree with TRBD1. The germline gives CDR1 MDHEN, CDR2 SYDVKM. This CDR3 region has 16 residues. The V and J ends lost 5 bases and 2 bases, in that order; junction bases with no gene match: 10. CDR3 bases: TGTGCCAGCAGTCCCCCGGACAGGGTGTTCAACTATGGCTACACCTTC. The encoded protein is CASSPPDRVFNYGYTF.

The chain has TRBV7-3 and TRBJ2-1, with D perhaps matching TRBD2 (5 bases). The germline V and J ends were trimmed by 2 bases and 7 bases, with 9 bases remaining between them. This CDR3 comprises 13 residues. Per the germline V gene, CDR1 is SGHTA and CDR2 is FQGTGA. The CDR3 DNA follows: TGTGCCAGCAGCTTAGGTCCGGGGAATGAGCAGTTCTTC. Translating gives CASSLGPGNEQFF.

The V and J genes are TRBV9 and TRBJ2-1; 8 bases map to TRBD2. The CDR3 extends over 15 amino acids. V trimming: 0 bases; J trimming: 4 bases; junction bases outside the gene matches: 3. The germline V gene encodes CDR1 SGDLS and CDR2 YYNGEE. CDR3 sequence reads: CASSVEPGGYNEQFF. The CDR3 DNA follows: TGTGCCAGCAGCGTAGAACCGGGAGGGTACAATGAGCAGTTCTTC.

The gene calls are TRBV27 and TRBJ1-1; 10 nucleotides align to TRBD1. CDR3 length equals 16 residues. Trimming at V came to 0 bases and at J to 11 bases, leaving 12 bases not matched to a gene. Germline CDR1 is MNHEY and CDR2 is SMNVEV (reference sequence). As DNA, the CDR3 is TGTGCCAGCAGTTTATCCGGGACAGGGGTATTAACCGAGGCTTTCTTT. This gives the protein CASSLSGTGVLTEAFF.

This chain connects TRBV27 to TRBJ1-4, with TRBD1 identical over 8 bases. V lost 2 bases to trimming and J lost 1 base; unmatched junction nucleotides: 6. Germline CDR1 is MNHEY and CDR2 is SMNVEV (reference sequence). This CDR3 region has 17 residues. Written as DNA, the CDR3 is TGTGCCAGCAGTTTAAACCCAGGGGGCCAAACTAATGAAAAACTGTTTTTT. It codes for CASSLNPGGQTNEKLFF.

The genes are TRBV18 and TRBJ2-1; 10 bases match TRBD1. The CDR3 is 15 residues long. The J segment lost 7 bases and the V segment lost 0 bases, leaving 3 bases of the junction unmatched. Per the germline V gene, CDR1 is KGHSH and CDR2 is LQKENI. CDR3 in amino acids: CASSPPEDRGNEQFF. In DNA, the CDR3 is TGTGCCAGCTCACCACCCGAGGACAGGGGGAATGAGCAGTTCTTC. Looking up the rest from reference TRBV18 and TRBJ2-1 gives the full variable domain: NAGVMQNPRHLVRRRGQEARLRCSPMKGHSHVYWYRQLPEEGLKFMVYLQKENIIDESGMPKERFSAEFPKEGPSILRIQQVVRGDSAAYFCASSPPEDRGNEQFFGPGTRLTVL.

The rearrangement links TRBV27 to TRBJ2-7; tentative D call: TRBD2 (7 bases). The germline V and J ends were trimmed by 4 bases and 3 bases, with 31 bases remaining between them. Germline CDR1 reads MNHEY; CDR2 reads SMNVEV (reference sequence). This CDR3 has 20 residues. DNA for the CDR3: TGTGCCAGCAGTTCGCCTGGGGTTTCGGGGAGGGGGGAAGGAGACTACGAGCAGTACTTC. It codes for CASSSPGVSGRGEGDYEQYF.

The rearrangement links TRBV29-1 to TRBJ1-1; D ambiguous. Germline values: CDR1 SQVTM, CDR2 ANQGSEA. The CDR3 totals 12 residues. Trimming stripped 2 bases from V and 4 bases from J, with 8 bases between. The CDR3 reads CSVELVSTEAFF. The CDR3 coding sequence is TGCAGCGTTGAACTTGTGTCCACTGAAGCTTTCTTT.

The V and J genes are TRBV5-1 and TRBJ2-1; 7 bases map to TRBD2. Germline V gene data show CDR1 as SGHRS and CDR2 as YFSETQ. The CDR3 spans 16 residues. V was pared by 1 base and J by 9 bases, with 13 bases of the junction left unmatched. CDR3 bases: TGCGCCAGCAGCTTGACCGGTTTGGGGAGGGCTATTGAGCAGTTCTTC. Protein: CASSLTGLGRAIEQFF.

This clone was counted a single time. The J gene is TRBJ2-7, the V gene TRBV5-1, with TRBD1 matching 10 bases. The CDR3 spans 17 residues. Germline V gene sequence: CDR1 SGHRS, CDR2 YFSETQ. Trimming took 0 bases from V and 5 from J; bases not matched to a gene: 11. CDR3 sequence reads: CASSLALAGDRGHEQYF. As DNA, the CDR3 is TGCGCCAGCAGCTTGGCCTTGGCCGGGGACAGGGGCCACGAGCAGTACTTC. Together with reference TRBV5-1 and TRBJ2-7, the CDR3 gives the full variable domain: KAGVTQTPRYLIKTRGQQVTLSCSPISGHRSVSWYQQTPGQGLQFLFEYFSETQRNKGNFPGRFSGRQFSNSRSEMNVSTLELGDSALYLCASSLALAGDRGHEQYFGPGTRLTVT.

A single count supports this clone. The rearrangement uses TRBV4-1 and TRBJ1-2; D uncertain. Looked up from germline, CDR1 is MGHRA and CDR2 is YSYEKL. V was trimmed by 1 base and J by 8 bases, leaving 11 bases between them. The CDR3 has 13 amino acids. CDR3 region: CASSQVTGGGYTF. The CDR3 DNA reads TGCGCCAGCAGCCAAGTTACGGGTGGCGGCTACACCTTC.

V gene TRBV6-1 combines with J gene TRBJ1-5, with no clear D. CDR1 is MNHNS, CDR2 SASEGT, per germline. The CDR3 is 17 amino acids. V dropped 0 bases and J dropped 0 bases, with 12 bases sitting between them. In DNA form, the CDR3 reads TGTGCCAGCAGTGAAGCGAGAGGAGGTCTTAGCAATCAGCCCCAGCATTTT. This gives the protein CASSEARGGLSNQPQHF.

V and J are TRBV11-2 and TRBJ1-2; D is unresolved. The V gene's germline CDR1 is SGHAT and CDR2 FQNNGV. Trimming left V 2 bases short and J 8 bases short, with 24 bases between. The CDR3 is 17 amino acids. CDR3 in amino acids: CASSLSLREPINGGYTF. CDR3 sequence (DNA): TGTGCCAGCAGCTTAAGTTTGCGGGAGCCCATCAATGGGGGCTACACCTTC. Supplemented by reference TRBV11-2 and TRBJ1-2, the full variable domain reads EAGVAQSPRYKIIEKRQSVAFWCNPISGHATLYWYQQILGQGPKLLIQFQNNGVVDDSQLPKDRFSAERLKGVDSTLKIQPAKLEDSAVYLCASSLSLREPINGGYTFGSGTRLTVV.

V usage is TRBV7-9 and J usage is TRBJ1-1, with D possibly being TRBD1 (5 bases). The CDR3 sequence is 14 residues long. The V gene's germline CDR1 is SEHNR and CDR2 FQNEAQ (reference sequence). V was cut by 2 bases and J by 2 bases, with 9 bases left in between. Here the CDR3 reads CASSLNQGNTEAFF. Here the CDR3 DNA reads TGTGCCAGCAGCTTAAACCAGGGTAACACTGAAGCTTTCTTT. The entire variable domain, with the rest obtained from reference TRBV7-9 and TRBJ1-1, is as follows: DTGVSQNPRHKITKRGQNVTFRCDPISEHNRLYWYRQTLGQGPEFLTYFQNEAQLEKSRLLSDRFSAERPKGSFSTLEIQRTEQGDSAMYLCASSLNQGNTEAFFGQGTRLTVV.